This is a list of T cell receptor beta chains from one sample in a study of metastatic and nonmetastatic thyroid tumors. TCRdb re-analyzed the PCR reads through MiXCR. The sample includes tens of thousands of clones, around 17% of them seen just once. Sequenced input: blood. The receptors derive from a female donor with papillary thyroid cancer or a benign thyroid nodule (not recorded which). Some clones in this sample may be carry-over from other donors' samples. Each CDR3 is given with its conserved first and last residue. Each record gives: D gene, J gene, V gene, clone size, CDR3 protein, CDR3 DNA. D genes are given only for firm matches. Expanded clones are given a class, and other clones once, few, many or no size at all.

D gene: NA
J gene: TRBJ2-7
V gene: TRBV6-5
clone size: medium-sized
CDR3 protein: CASSYAYEQYF
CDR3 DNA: TGTGCCAGCAGTTACGCCTACGAGCAGTACTTC

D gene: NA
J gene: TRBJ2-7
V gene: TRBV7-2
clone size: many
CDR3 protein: CASSLSNGSPYEQYF
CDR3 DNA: TGTGCCAGCAGCTTAAGTAACGGGAGCCCCTACGAGCAGTACTTC

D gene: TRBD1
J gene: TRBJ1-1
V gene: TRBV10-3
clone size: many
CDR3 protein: CAARGLNTEAFF
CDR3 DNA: TGTGCCGCCAGGGGGCTGAACACTGAAGCTTTCTTT

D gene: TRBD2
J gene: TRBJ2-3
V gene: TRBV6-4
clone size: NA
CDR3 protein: CASSDSTLAGDTQYF
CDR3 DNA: TGTGCCAGCAGTGACTCGACTCTAGCGGGAGATACGCAGTATTTT

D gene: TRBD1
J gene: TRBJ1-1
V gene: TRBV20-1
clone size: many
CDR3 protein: CSASPGQGEAFF
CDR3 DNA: TGCAGTGCTAGTCCCGGACAGGGGGAAGCTTTCTTT

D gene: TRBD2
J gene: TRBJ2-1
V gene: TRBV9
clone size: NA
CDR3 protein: CASSEREAGVGYNEQFF
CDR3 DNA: TGTGCCAGCAGCGAACGAGAAGCGGGAGTCGGCTACAATGAGCAGTTCTTC

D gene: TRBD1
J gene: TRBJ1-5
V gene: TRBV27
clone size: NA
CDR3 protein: CASATGGANQPQHF
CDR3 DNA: TGTGCCAGCGCTACAGGGGGTGCCAATCAGCCCCAGCATTTT

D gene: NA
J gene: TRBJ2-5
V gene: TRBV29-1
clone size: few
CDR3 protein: CSVEKGAGEAQYF
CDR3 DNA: TGCAGCGTAGAAAAGGGGGCAGGGGAGGCCCAGTACTTC

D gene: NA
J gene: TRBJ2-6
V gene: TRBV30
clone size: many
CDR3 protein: CAWSVMGSGANVLTF
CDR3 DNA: TGTGCCTGGAGTGTTATGGGCTCTGGGGCCAACGTCCTGACTTTC

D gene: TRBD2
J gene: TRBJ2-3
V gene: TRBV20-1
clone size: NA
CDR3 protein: CSAILAGTTDTQYF
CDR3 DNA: TGCAGTGCTATACTAGCGGGAACAACGGATACGCAGTATTTT

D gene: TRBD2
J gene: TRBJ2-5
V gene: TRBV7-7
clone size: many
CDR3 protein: CASSPNPLGGETQYF
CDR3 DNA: TGTGCCAGCAGCCCCAATCCTCTCGGGGGGGAGACCCAGTACTTC

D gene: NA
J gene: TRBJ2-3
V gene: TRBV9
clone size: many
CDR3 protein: CASSEETDTQYF
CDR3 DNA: TGTGCCAGCAGTGAGGAGACAGATACGCAGTATTTT

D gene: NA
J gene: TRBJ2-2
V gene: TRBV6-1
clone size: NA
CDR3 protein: CANSGGGQGGTGELFF
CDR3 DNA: TGTGCCAATTCGGGAGGGGGACAGGGTGGCACCGGGGAGCTGTTTTTT

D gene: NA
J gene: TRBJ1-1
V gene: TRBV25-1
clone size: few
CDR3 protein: CASSDSGTFRTEAFF
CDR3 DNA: TGTGCCAGCAGTGACAGTGGGACATTTAGGACTGAAGCTTTCTTT

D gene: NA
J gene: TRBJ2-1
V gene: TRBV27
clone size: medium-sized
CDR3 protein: CASSRGTGNNEQFF
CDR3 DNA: TGTGCCAGCAGCCGGGGGACGGGGAACAATGAGCAGTTCTTC

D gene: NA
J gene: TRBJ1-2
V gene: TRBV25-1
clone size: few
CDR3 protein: CASNSGYYGYTF
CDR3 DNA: TGTGCCAGCAATAGTGGTTATTATGGCTACACCTTC

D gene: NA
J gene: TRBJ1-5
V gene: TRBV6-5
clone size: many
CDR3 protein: CASSSHRDTEYYSNQPQHF
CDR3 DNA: TGTGCCAGCAGTTCTCACCGGGACACCGAGTACTATAGCAATCAGCCCCAGCATTTT

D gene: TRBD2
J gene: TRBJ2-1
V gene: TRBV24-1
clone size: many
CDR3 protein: CATSDFPGRAYNEQFF
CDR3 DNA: TGTGCCACCAGTGATTTCCCCGGGAGGGCCTACAATGAGCAGTTCTTC

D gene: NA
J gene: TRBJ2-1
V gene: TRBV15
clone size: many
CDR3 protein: CATSRARGSSYNEQFF
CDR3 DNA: TGTGCCACCAGCAGAGCCCGGGGGAGCTCCTACAATGAGCAGTTCTTC

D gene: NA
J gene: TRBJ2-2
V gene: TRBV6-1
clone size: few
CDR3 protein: CAITGGDRDTGELFF
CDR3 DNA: TGTGCCATCACCGGAGGGGATCGGGACACCGGGGAGCTGTTTTTT

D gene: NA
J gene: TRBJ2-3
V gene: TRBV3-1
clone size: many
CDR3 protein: CASSQDRDTQYF
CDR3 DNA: TGTGCCAGCAGCCAAGATCGAGATACGCAGTATTTT

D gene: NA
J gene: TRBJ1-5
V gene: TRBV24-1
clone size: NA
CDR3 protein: CATRLGGDFNYSNQPQHF
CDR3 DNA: TGTGCCACCCGTTTGGGGGGGGACTTTAACTATAGCAATCAGCCCCAGCATTTT

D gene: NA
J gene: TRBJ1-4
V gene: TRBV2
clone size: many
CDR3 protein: CASNAATEKLFF
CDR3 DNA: TGTGCCAGCAACGCCGCGACAGAAAAACTGTTTTTT

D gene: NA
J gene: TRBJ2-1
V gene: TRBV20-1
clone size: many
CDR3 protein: CSAPLGASGGGDEQFF
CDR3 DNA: TGCAGTGCCCCGTTGGGTGCTAGCGGAGGGGGGGATGAGCAGTTCTTC

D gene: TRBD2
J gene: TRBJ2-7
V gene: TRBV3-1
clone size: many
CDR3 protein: CASSQGLAGVVEQYF
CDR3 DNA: TGTGCCAGCAGCCAAGGACTAGCGGGAGTGGTGGAGCAGTACTTC

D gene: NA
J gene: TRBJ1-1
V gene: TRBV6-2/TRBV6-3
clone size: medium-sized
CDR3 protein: CASSFRRETEAFF
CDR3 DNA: TGTGCCAGCAGTTTCCGCCGAGAGACTGAAGCTTTCTTT

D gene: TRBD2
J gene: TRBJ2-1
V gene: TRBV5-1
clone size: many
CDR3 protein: CASSLDSREGGEQFF
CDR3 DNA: TGCGCCAGCAGCTTGGACTCGCGGGAGGGAGGTGAGCAGTTCTTC

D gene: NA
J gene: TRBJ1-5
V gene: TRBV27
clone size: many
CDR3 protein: CASSQRGHNQPQHF
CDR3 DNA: TGTGCCAGCAGTCAAAGGGGTCACAATCAGCCCCAGCATTTT

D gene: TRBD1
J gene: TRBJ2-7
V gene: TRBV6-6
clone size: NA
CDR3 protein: CASSYSPGQGAHEQYF
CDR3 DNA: TGTGCCAGCAGTTATTCACCCGGACAGGGGGCACACGAGCAGTACTTC

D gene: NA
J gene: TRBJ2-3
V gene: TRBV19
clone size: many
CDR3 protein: CASLDGPGTDTQYF
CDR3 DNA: TGTGCCAGCCTAGACGGCCCTGGCACAGATACGCAGTATTTT

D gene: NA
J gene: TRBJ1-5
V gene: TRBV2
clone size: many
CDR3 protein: CASSDDQPQHF
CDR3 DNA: TGTGCCAGCAGTGACGATCAGCCCCAGCATTTT

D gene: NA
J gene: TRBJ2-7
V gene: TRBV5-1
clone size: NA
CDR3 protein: CASSINSGRGYEQYF
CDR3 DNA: TGCGCCAGCAGCATTAATTCAGGGCGGGGCTACGAGCAGTACTTC

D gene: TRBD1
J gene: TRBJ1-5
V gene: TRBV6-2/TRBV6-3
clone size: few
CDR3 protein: CASGPGQVAGLSNQPQHF
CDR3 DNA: TGTGCCAGCGGCCCCGGACAGGTGGCTGGTTTAAGCAATCAGCCCCAGCATTTT

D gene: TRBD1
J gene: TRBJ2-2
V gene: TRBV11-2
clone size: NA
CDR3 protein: CANWGQGACGELFF
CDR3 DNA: TGTGCCAACTGGGGACAGGGGGCGTGCGGGGAGCTGTTTTTT

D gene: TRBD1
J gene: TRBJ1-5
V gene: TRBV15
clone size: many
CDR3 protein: CATRTGLNQPQHF
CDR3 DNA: TGTGCCACCAGGACAGGGCTGAATCAGCCCCAGCATTTT

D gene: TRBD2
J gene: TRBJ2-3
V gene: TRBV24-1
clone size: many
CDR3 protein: CATSEVAGGPADTQYF
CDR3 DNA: TGTGCCACCAGTGAGGTAGCGGGAGGGCCGGCAGATACGCAGTATTTT

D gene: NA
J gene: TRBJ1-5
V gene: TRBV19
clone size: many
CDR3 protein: CASSVTPAGDSNQPQHF
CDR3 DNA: TGTGCCAGTAGTGTGACCCCGGCCGGCGACAGCAATCAGCCCCAGCATTTT

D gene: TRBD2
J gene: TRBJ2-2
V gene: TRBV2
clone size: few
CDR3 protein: CAGSAASGNTGELFF
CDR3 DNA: TGTGCCGGCAGTGCGGCTAGCGGGAACACCGGGGAGCTGTTTTTT

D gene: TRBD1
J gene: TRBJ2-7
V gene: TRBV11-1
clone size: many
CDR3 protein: CASSSGQPYEQYF
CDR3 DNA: TGTGCCAGCAGCTCGGGACAGCCCTACGAGCAGTACTTC

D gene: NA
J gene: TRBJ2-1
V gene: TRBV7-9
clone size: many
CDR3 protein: CASSSGQLQAYNEQFF
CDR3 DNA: TGTGCCAGCAGCTCAGGGCAGCTTCAAGCCTACAATGAGCAGTTCTTC

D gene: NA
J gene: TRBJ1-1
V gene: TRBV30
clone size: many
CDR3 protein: CAWSYPPTGLMNTEAFF
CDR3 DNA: TGTGCCTGGAGTTACCCGCCGACAGGACTCATGAACACTGAAGCTTTCTTT

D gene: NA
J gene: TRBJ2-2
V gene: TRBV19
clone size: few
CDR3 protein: CASLRSPGTGELFF
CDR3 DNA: TGTGCCAGCCTCAGGTCCCCAGGGACCGGGGAGCTGTTTTTT

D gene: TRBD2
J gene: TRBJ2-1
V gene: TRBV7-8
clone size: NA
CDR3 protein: CASSLAGRLNEQFF
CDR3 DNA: TGTGCCAGCAGCCTAGCGGGGCGGCTCAATGAGCAGTTCTTC

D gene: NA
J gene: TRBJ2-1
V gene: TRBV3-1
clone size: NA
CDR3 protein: CASSQTGVGQFF
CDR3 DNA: TGTGCCAGCAGCCAGACGGGGGTAGGGCAGTTCTTC

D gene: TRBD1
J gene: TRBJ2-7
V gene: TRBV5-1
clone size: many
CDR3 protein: CASNSDRSPYEQYF
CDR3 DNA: TGCGCCAGCAACTCGGACAGGTCCCCCTACGAGCAGTACTTC

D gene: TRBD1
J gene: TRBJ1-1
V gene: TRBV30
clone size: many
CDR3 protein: CAWSGQMMNTEAFF
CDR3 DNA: TGTGCCTGGTCGGGACAGATGATGAACACTGAAGCTTTCTTT

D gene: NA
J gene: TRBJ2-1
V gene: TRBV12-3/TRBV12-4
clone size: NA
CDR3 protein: CASSLAGPREQFF
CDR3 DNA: TGTGCCAGCAGTTTAGCCGGACCTCGTGAGCAGTTCTTC

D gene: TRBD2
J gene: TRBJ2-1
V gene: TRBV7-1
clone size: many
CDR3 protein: CASSSRDGRGTSGENEQFF
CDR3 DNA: TGTGCCAGCAGCTCGAGAGACGGTCGCGGGACTAGCGGGGAAAATGAGCAGTTCTTC

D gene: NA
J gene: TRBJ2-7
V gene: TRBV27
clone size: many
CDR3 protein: CASSYSMGAREQYF
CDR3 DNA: TGTGCCAGCAGTTATAGCATGGGGGCGAGAGAGCAGTACTTC

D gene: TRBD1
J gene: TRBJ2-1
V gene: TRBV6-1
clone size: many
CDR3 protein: CASSEPGQGNADEQFF
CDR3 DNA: TGTGCCAGCAGTGAGCCGGGACAGGGAAATGCGGATGAGCAGTTCTTC